These 15 T cell receptor beta chains originate from one sample sequenced in a study of multiple sclerosis patients with progressive multifocal leukoencephalopathy. TCRdb keeps only in-frame clones here, not all; method: immunoSEQ multiplex PCR. The sample has under 40,000 clones; roughly 92% are singletons. Time point defined: before natalizumab initiation. Material: PBMCs. These receptors all stem from a man aged 25-40 years with multiple sclerosis.

The table lists this clone with a count of one. The V gene is TRBV27, the J gene TRBJ2-7; D remains ambiguous. Germline loops: CDR1 MNHEY, CDR2 SMNVEV (reference sequence). Between the trimmed V and J ends, which lost 5 bases and 0 bases, there was a span of 17 bases. This CDR3 is 16 amino acids long. The CDR3 nucleotides are TGTGCCAGCAGTCCTACACTTACCTTGAGCTCCTACGAGCAGTACTTC. It codes for CASSPTLTLSSYEQYF.

V gene TRBV9 combines with J gene TRBJ2-3; no clear D gene. V was cut by 0 bases and J by 0 bases, with 8 bases left in between. The CDR3 covers 15 residues. CDR1 and CDR2 (germline): SGDLS, YYNGEE. CDR3 residues: CASSVGGHSTDTQYF. CDR3 DNA sequence: TGTGCCAGCAGCGTAGGGGGTCACAGCACAGATACGCAGTATTTT.

The J gene is TRBJ2-3, the V gene TRBV10-3; 12 bases map to TRBD2. The CDR3 has 18 residues. Germline V gene sequence: CDR1 ENHRY, CDR2 SYGVKD. J lost 0 bases, V lost 3 bases, and 7 bases had no gene match. CDR3 nucleotides: TGTGCCATCAGTGAACTAGCGGGGGGAGGGACAAGCACAGATACGCAGTATTTT. Its protein product is CAISELAGGGTSTDTQYF.

The chain employs TRBV7-8 and TRBJ1-1, with D tentatively TRBD1 (5 bases). The CDR3 sequence is 14 residues long. V lost 1 base, J lost 8 bases, and 14 bases lay in between. The germline V gene has CDR1 SGHVS and CDR2 FQNEAQ. This CDR3 reads CASSLGGVGMEAFF. CDR3 nucleotides: TGTGCCAGCAGCTTAGGAGGGGTCGGAATGGAAGCTTTCTTT.

V and J are TRBV10-1 and TRBJ2-1, with TRBD2 matching 9 bases. In germline, CDR1 is WNHNN, CDR2 SYGVQD (reference sequence). There are 16 residues in the CDR3. V was clipped by 8 bases and J by 3 bases; unmatched bases: 11. The CDR3 loop is CASSKLAGVGYNEQFF. The DNA for the CDR3 is TGCGCCAGCTCAAAATTAGCGGGAGTAGGCTACAATGAGCAGTTCTTC.

The rearrangement uses TRBV19 and TRBJ2-1; 11 nucleotides line up with TRBD2. Germline CDR1 and CDR2: LNHDA and SQIVND (reference sequence). This CDR3 has 15 residues. Unmatched junction bases numbered 4, after V lost 7 bases and J lost 2 bases. Here the CDR3 reads CASTLAGGPYNEQFF. CDR3 DNA sequence: TGTGCCAGTACTTTAGCGGGAGGGCCCTACAATGAGCAGTTCTTC.

The chain is built from TRBV29-1 and TRBJ1-2; tentative D call: TRBD1 (6 bases). Germline lookup yields CDR1 SQVTM and CDR2 ANQGSEA. Trimming removed 5 bases at V and 3 bases at J, with 16 bases between. This CDR3 is 14 amino acids long. The CDR3 DNA is TGCAGCGTTCCGACAGAAGGGGGGGACTATGGCTACACCTTC. This gives the protein CSVPTEGGDYGYTF.

The chain couples TRBV19 to TRBJ1-4; tentative D call: TRBD1 (5 bases). The CDR3 length is 15 residues. Germline loops: CDR1 LNHDA, CDR2 SQIVND (reference sequence). V gave up 7 bases and J gave up 7 bases, with 19 bases separating them. DNA for the CDR3: TGTGCCAGTACCATAGGCGGGACGGGGCGTGAAAAACTGTTTTTT. Protein sequence: CASTIGGTGREKLFF. The full variable domain, in which reference TRBV19 and TRBJ1-4 provide the parts outside the CDR3, is DGGITQSPKYLFRKEGQNVTLSCEQNLNHDAMYWYRQDPGQGLRLIYYSQIVNDFQKGDIAEGYSVSREKKESFPLTVTSAQKNPTAFYLCASTIGGTGREKLFFGSGTQLSVL.

The V gene is TRBV29-1, the J gene TRBJ2-7; TRBD2 might be the D (6 bases). This CDR3 has 12 amino acids. Trimming shortened V by 7 bases and J by 3 bases, and 13 bases separated the two germline ends. Germline loops: CDR1 SQVTM, CDR2 ANQGSEA. The DNA for the CDR3 is TGCAGCGCCCCCGGGGGAGTCTACGAGCAGTACTTC. Translated: CSAPGGVYEQYF.

The V gene is TRBV2, the J gene TRBJ2-7; perhaps D is TRBD1 or TRBD2 (5 bases each). This CDR3 has 10 amino acids. Germline loops: CDR1 SNHLY, CDR2 FYNNEI. The V gene lost 5 bases and the J gene lost 9 bases, with 8 bases spanning the gap. This CDR3 reads CASSRGGQYF. CDR3 sequence (DNA): TGTGCCAGCAGTCGGGGCGGGCAGTACTTC.

Written as DNA, the CDR3 is TGTGCCAGCACTCGGGGGGGCCAAGAGACCCAGTACTTC. This translates into CASTRGGQETQYF. The genes are TRBV9 and TRBJ2-5, with 8 bases identical to TRBD2. In germline, CDR1 is SGDLS, CDR2 YYNGEE. CDR3 length: 13 amino acids. The junction had 2 bases not matched to a gene; V was cut back by 6 bases and J by 1 base.

The V call is TRBV19, the J call TRBJ1-2; D is unresolved. From germline, CDR1 is LNHDA and CDR2 SQIVND (reference sequence). The V and J ends lost 1 base and 5 bases respectively, with 5 bases between them. This CDR3 is 12 amino acids long. Here the CDR3 DNA reads TGTGCCAGTAGTATAGCGGGATATGGCTACACCTTC. Encoded protein: CASSIAGYGYTF. The variable domain in full, completed from reference TRBV19 and TRBJ1-2, reads DGGITQSPKYLFRKEGQNVTLSCEQNLNHDAMYWYRQDPGQGLRLIYYSQIVNDFQKGDIAEGYSVSREKKESFPLTVTSAQKNPTAFYLCASSIAGYGYTFGSGTRLTVV.

This clone was counted only a few times. This chain connects TRBV10-1 to TRBJ1-3; D is ambiguous. Deletions cut 4 bases from V and 2 bases from J, with 6 bases between. CDR3 length: 13 residues. The germline CDR1 and CDR2 sequences are WNHNN and SYGVQD (reference sequence). CDR3 region: CASSGGTGNTIYF. CDR3 nucleotide sequence: TGCGCCAGCAGTGGAGGGACTGGAAACACCATATATTTT.

This clone has only one observation. The rearrangement joins TRBV29-1 to TRBJ2-1; perhaps TRBD1 as D (6 bases). The CDR3 has 13 residues. Germline V gives CDR1 SQVTM, CDR2 ANQGSEA. Trimming left V 2 bases short and J 3 bases short, with 8 bases between. The CDR3: CSVEWTVYNEQFF. CDR3 nucleotides: TGCAGCGTTGAATGGACAGTCTACAATGAGCAGTTCTTC.

This chain uses TRBV5-4 with TRBJ2-1; perhaps TRBD2 as D (5 bases). V lost 4 bases to trimming and J lost 2 bases, with 16 bases between them. The CDR3 runs 16 residues. Germline V gene lookup returns CDR1 SGHNT and CDR2 YYREEE (reference sequence). The CDR3 loop reads CASSRLGSGAYNEQFF. Here the CDR3 DNA reads TGTGCCAGCAGCCGGCTGGGGAGCGGAGCCTACAATGAGCAGTTCTTC. Drawing the rest from reference TRBV5-4 and TRBJ2-1, the complete variable domain is ETGVTQSPTHLIKTRGQQVTLRCSSQSGHNTVSWYQQALGQGPQFIFQYYREEENGRGNFPPRFSGLQFPNYSSELNVNALELDDSALYLCASSRLGSGAYNEQFFGPGTRLTVL.